A single sample gave rise to the 14 T cell receptor beta chains below, sequenced in a study of T cells in Graves' hyperthyroidism and ophthalmopathy. From RNA transcripts, TCR beta CDR3 regions were amplified. HTBI primers were used for first-round RT-PCR of the TCR CDR3. From the multiplex PCR reads, TCRdb called clonotypes with MiXCR, one entry per CDR3 protein. The profile shows about 420,000 distinct CDR3 sequences, around 13% of them singletons. Sequenced input: blood. Source of these receptors: a woman between 18 and 29 years old with Graves' hyperthyroidism.

This clonotype was counted many times. The rearrangement uses TRBV20-1 and TRBJ1-1, with D perhaps TRBD1 (6 bases). Germline CDR1 reads DFQATT; CDR2 reads SNEGSKA (reference sequence). The CDR3 sequence is 15 residues long. V was shortened by 2 bases and J by 4 bases, with 17 bases between the two germline ends. CDR3 amino acids: CSARWGAGEITEAFF. DNA of the CDR3: TGCAGTGCTAGATGGGGGGCAGGGGAAATCACTGAAGCTTTCTTT.

This clonotype was detected a few times. This sequence joins TRBV5-6 and TRBJ2-1, with D maybe TRBD1 (5 bases). Per germline, CDR1 SGHDT and CDR2 YYEEEE. Trimming removed 7 bases at V and 4 bases at J, with 15 bases between. This CDR3 spans 14 amino acids. DNA of the CDR3: TGTGCCAGCTACCGACAGCCCCTTTACAATGAGCAGTTCTTC. Encoded protein: CASYRQPLYNEQFF. Together with reference TRBV5-6 and TRBJ2-1, the CDR3 gives the full variable domain: DAGVTQSPTHLIKTRGQQVTLRCSPKSGHDTVSWYQQALGQGPQFIFQYYEEEERQRGNFPDRFSGHQFPNYSSELNVNALLLGDSALYLCASYRQPLYNEQFFGPGTRLTVL.

This clonotype was seen many times. This chain joins TRBV5-1 and TRBJ2-7; no definite D call. From germline, CDR1 is SGHRS and CDR2 YFSETQ. There are 13 residues in the CDR3. V was pared by 0 bases and J by 5 bases, with 9 bases between. The CDR3 nucleotides read TGCGCCAGCAGCTTGGGAGGAAGGGACGAGCAGTACTTC. Translation gives CASSLGGRDEQYF.

This clonotype was observed a few times. The chain combines TRBV2 with TRBJ1-5; D is perhaps TRBD1 (5 bases). V lost 6 bases and J lost 4, with 16 bases in between. CDR3 length equals 15 residues. CDR1 and CDR2 (germline): SNHLY, FYNNEI. The CDR3 nucleotides read TGTGCCAGCAGCGCCCAGGGAGGGAGAAATCAGCCCCAGCATTTT. Translation gives CASSAQGGRNQPQHF.

The chain is built from TRBV6-5 and TRBJ1-6, with D unclear. Trimming removed 0 bases from V and 4 bases from J, with 10 bases in between. The germline gives CDR1 MNHEY, CDR2 SVGAGI. The CDR3 length is 16 residues. The CDR3 sequence is CASSYSGSVYNSPLHF. Here the CDR3 DNA reads TGTGCCAGCAGTTACTCAGGATCCGTTTATAATTCACCCCTCCACTTT.

This clonotype was seen many times. The chain employs TRBV7-3 and TRBJ2-5; 11 nucleotides align to TRBD2. The ends lost 3 bases at V and 3 bases at J; junction bases unmatched: 6. Germline CDR1 and CDR2: SGHTA and FQGTGA. CDR3 size: 16 residues. For the CDR3, the DNA is TGTGCCAGCAGCTTGACCGGGACTAGCGGAAAAGAGACCCAGTACTTC. Its translation is CASSLTGTSGKETQYF.

At least ten counts were recorded for this clonotype. The rearrangement joins TRBV5-1 to TRBJ2-7; D may be TRBD2 (6 bases). CDR1 is SGHRS and CDR2 is YFSETQ in the germline V gene. V lost 3 bases, J lost 6 bases, and 10 bases lay in between. The CDR3 loop spans 12 amino acids. CDR3 nucleotides: TGCGCCAGCAGCTCCCCCGGGGGCGAGCAGTACTTC. Its translation: CASSSPGGEQYF.

Regarding this clonotype: Its ends do not fully match the called genes, so a read error is possible. CDR3 DNA sequence: TGTGTCAGCAAGTCTAGCGGGAGTAACGTGCTCGGGGTTAACACCGGGGAGCTGTTTTTT. As protein: CVSKSSGSNVLGVNTGELFF. This sequence joins TRBV6-8 and TRBJ2-2, with 10 nucleotides matching TRBD2. The CDR3 consists of 20 residues. Germline assignment: CDR1 MNHGY and CDR2 SAAAGT.

The V call is TRBV6-1, the J call TRBJ2-1; 15 nucleotides match TRBD2. V gave up 6 bases and J gave up 1 base; unmatched junction bases: 7. The CDR3 length is 18 residues. CDR1 is MNHNS, CDR2 SASEGT, per germline. CDR3 protein: CASSGPGTSGRSYNEQFF. Here the CDR3 DNA reads TGTGCCAGCAGCGGGCCGGGGACTAGCGGGAGGTCCTACAATGAGCAGTTCTTC.

This clonotype was picked up a small number of times. This sequence joins TRBV6-5 and TRBJ2-1; TRBD2 matches at 7 bases. In germline, CDR1 is MNHEY, CDR2 SVGAGI. Trimming cost V 2 bases and J 7 bases; bases outside gene matches: 8. The CDR3 extends over 15 amino acids. The CDR3 DNA reads TGTGCCAGCAGTTACGGCCGCGGGAGTTTGAATGAGCAGTTCTTC. Its protein product is CASSYGRGSLNEQFF.

The chain combines TRBV7-6 with TRBJ2-7, with 9 bases lining up with TRBD1. The CDR3 contains 17 residues. The V gene end was trimmed by 1 base and the J gene end by 3 bases; junction bases not matched to a gene: 10. CDR1 is SGHVS and CDR2 is FNYEAQ in the germline V gene. This CDR3 is CASSLGQTGGISYEQYF. CDR3 bases: TGTGCCAGCAGCTTAGGGCAGACAGGGGGGATAAGCTACGAGCAGTACTTC.

This clonotype was detected ten times or more. The chain combines TRBV7-2 with TRBJ2-1, with a tentative D call TRBD2 (6 bases). Trimming left V 2 bases short and J 8 bases short, with 10 bases between. CDR1 SGHTA and CDR2 FQGNSA come from the germline V gene. The CDR3 extends over 13 amino acids. CDR3 region: CASSLMPGDEQFF. The CDR3 DNA sequence: TGTGCCAGCAGCTTAATGCCGGGAGATGAGCAGTTCTTC.

This clonotype was observed many times. The gene calls are TRBV19 and TRBJ1-1, with 7 bases lining up with TRBD1. CDR1 is LNHDA, CDR2 SQIVND, per germline (reference sequence). The V segment lost 4 bases and the J segment 1 base; nucleotides outside the gene matches: 6. The CDR3 is 15 amino acids. The CDR3, as DNA: TGTGCCAGTAGTACGGGACAGTTTCAGAACACTGAAGCTTTCTTT. Translating gives CASSTGQFQNTEAFF.

In this sample, this clonotype turned up a few times. This chain links TRBV6-2 or TRBV6-3 with TRBJ2-3, with 13 bases identical to TRBD2. The CDR3 is made up of 17 amino acids. J gave up 5 bases and V 0 bases, and 5 bases lay outside the gene matches. In germline, CDR1 is MNHEY, CDR2 SVGEGT. This CDR3 reads CASSYSILAGGRDTQYF. As DNA, the CDR3 is TGTGCCAGCAGTTACTCCATACTAGCGGGAGGGCGAGATACGCAGTATTTT.